The rows below give T cell receptor beta chains drawn from one sample of a study of cytomegalovirus exposure and HLA in healthy donors. The data were produced by immunoSEQ multiplex PCR, yet TCRdb's version contains in-frame clones alone and is incomplete. The sample table includes approximately 110,000 clones. Sequenced material: PBMCs. The receptors here all came from a man aged 25-40 years in good health and CMV-seronegative. The CDR3 runs from the conserved cysteine through the conserved F or W. Fields, in order: J gene, D gene, V gene, CDR3 length, CDR3 protein, CDR3 DNA. A D gene is named only where the DNA matches it firmly.

J gene: TRBJ2-6
D gene: -
V gene: TRBV6-6
CDR3 length: 13
CDR3 protein: CASSPAGANVLTF
CDR3 DNA: TGTGCCAGCAGTCCAGCTGGGGCCAACGTCCTGACTTTC

J gene: TRBJ1-1
D gene: -
V gene: TRBV2
CDR3 length: 15
CDR3 protein: CASSVKDAGNTEAFF
CDR3 DNA: TGTGCCAGCAGTGTGAAGGACGCGGGAAACACTGAAGCTTTCTTT

J gene: TRBJ2-7
D gene: -
V gene: TRBV19
CDR3 length: 12
CDR3 protein: CASAFGVGEQYF
CDR3 DNA: TGTGCCAGTGCCTTCGGGGTGGGCGAGCAGTACTTC

J gene: TRBJ2-7
D gene: TRBD2
V gene: TRBV4-3
CDR3 length: 13
CDR3 protein: CASSPREGGEQYF
CDR3 DNA: TGCGCCAGCAGCCCTCGGGAGGGCGGCGAGCAGTACTTC

J gene: TRBJ2-2
D gene: -
V gene: TRBV7-8
CDR3 length: 18
CDR3 protein: CASSLGSSGFGNTGELFF
CDR3 DNA: TGTGCCAGCAGCTTAGGATCTTCGGGGTTCGGGAACACCGGGGAGCTGTTTTTT

J gene: TRBJ2-7
D gene: -
V gene: TRBV19
CDR3 length: 15
CDR3 protein: CASNEGRDLGHEQYF
CDR3 DNA: TGTGCCAGTAACGAGGGGCGGGATTTAGGACACGAGCAGTACTTC

J gene: TRBJ2-7
D gene: -
V gene: TRBV2
CDR3 length: 11
CDR3 protein: CARAIEDEQYF
CDR3 DNA: TGTGCCAGAGCAATAGAGGACGAGCAGTACTTC

J gene: TRBJ2-3
D gene: TRBD1
V gene: TRBV10-2
CDR3 length: 15
CDR3 protein: CASSDRGRSTDTQYF
CDR3 DNA: TGCGCCAGCAGTGACAGGGGGAGAAGCACAGATACGCAGTATTTT

J gene: TRBJ1-1
D gene: TRBD1
V gene: TRBV6-1
CDR3 length: 13
CDR3 protein: CASRGDSGAEAFF
CDR3 DNA: TGTGCCAGCAGGGGGGACAGTGGGGCTGAAGCTTTCTTT

J gene: TRBJ1-1
D gene: -
V gene: TRBV18
CDR3 length: 13
CDR3 protein: CASSPRVNTEAFF
CDR3 DNA: TGTGCCAGCTCACCTCGGGTGAACACTGAAGCTTTCTTT

J gene: TRBJ2-7
D gene: TRBD2
V gene: TRBV6-5
CDR3 length: 16
CDR3 protein: CASSSRTSGRDYEQYF
CDR3 DNA: TGTGCCAGCAGTTCCCGGACTAGCGGGAGGGATTACGAGCAGTACTTC

J gene: TRBJ2-7
D gene: -
V gene: TRBV7-2
CDR3 length: 11
CDR3 protein: CASSTYYEQYF
CDR3 DNA: TGTGCCAGCAGCACCTACTACGAGCAGTACTTC

J gene: TRBJ2-1
D gene: TRBD1
V gene: TRBV5-1
CDR3 length: 16
CDR3 protein: CASSWQDRSSYNEQFF
CDR3 DNA: TGCGCCAGCAGCTGGCAGGACAGGAGCTCCTACAATGAGCAGTTCTTC

J gene: TRBJ2-7
D gene: TRBD2
V gene: TRBV7-2
CDR3 length: 15
CDR3 protein: CASSLTSGSSYEQYF
CDR3 DNA: TGTGCCAGCAGCTTAACTAGCGGGAGTTCCTACGAGCAGTACTTC

J gene: TRBJ2-1
D gene: TRBD2
V gene: TRBV2
CDR3 length: 17
CDR3 protein: CASSEGIAGGRANEQFF
CDR3 DNA: TGTGCCAGCAGTGAAGGAATAGCGGGAGGGCGAGCCAATGAGCAGTTCTTC

J gene: TRBJ1-5
D gene: -
V gene: TRBV4-1
CDR3 length: 15
CDR3 protein: CASSPGGWSNQPQHF
CDR3 DNA: TGCGCCAGCAGCCCTGGGGGGTGGAGCAATCAGCCCCAGCATTTT

J gene: TRBJ2-3
D gene: TRBD2
V gene: TRBV5-1
CDR3 length: 17
CDR3 protein: CASSLDKLATSTDTQYF
CDR3 DNA: TGCGCCAGCAGCTTGGATAAACTAGCGACTAGCACAGATACGCAGTATTTT